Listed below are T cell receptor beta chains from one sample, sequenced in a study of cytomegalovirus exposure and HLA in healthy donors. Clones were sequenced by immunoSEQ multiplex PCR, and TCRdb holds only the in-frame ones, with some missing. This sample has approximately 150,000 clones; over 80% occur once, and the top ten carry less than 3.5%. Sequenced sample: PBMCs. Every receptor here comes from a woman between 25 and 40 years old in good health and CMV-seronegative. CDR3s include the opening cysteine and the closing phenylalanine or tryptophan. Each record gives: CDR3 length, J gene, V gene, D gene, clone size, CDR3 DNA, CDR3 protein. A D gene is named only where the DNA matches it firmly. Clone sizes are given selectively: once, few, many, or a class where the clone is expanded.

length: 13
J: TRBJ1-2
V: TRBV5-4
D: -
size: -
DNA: TGTGCCAGCAGCTTGGAGCTGAGCTATGGCTACACCTTC
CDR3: CASSLELSYGYTF

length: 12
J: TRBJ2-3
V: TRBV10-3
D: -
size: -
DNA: TGTGCCATCAGCGCCAGGGGAAATACGCAGTATTTT
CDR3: CAISARGNTQYF

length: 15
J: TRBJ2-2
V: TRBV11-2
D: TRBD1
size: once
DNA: TGTGCCAGCAGCTCAGGGACAGTTTCCACCGGGGAGCTGTTTTTT
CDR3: CASSSGTVSTGELFF

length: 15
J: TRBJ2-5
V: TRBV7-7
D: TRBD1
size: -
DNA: TGTGCCAGCAGCTCGGGACAGGGGGTCGGAGAGACCCAGTACTTC
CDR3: CASSSGQGVGETQYF

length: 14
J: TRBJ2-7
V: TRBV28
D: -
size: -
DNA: TGTGCCAGCAGTTTGAGCGCTATTGTCTACGAGCAGTACTTC
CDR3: CASSLSAIVYEQYF

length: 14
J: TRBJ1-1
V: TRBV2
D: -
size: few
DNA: TGTGCCAGCAGTGACTTTGGCGGGAACACTGAAGCTTTCTTT
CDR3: CASSDFGGNTEAFF

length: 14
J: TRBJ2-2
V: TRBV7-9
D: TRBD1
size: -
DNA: TGTGCCAGCAGCTCGGGACAGGGGGCCGGGGAGCTGTTTTTT
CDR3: CASSSGQGAGELFF

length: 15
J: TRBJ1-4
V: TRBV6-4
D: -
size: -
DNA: TGTGCCAGCAGCGTTCAGCAGGGCCCTAATGAAAAACTGTTTTTT
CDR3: CASSVQQGPNEKLFF

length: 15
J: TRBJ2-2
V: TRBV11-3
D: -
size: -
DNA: TGTGCCAGCAGCTTAGGGGGCCCTAACACCGGGGAGCTGTTTTTT
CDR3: CASSLGGPNTGELFF

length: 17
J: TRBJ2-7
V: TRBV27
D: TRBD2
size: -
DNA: TGTGCCAGCAGTGCTTTAGTAAGACTAGCGGGATCCTACGAGCAGTACTTC
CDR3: CASSALVRLAGSYEQYF

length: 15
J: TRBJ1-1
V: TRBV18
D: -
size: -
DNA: TGTGCCAGCTCACCAATGAACAGGGCTTTCGTTGAAGCTTTCTTT
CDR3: CASSPMNRAFVEAFF

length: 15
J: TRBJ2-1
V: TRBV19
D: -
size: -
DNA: TGTGCCAGTACTCCCAGCGAGGGCTCCTACAATGAGCAGTTCTTC
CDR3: CASTPSEGSYNEQFF

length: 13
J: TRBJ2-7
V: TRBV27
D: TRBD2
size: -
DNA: TGTGCCACAGGGCGGGAGGCTACCTACGAGCAGTACTTC
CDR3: CATGREATYEQYF

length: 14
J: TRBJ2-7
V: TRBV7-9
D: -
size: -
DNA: TGTGCCAGCAGCTTAAGCACCTTAACCTACGAGCAGTACTTC
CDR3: CASSLSTLTYEQYF

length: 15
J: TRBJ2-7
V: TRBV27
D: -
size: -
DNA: TGTGCCAGCAGTTTATCCCGAACCGGCTCCTACGAGCAGTACTTC
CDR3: CASSLSRTGSYEQYF

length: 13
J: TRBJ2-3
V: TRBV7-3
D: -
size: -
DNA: TGTGCCAGCAGCTCCACCAGGGCGGATACGCAGTATTTT
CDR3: CASSSTRADTQYF

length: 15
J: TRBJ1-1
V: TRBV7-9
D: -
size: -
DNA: TGTGCCAGCAGCGTCTACAGGGATGGGAAAACTGAAGCTTTCTTT
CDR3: CASSVYRDGKTEAFF

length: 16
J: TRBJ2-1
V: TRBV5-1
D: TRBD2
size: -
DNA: TGCGCCAGCAGCCTGACTAGCGGGAGCTCCTACAATGAGCAGTTCTTC
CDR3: CASSLTSGSSYNEQFF

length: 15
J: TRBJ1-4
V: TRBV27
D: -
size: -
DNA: TGTGCCAGCAGTTTATCTTCTACAACTAATGAAAAACTGTTTTTT
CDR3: CASSLSSTTNEKLFF

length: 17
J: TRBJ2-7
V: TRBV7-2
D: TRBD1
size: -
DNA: TGTGCCAGCAGCCCTAGGCCGCCGGGACAGGGGGTCCACGAGCAGTACTTC
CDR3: CASSPRPPGQGVHEQYF

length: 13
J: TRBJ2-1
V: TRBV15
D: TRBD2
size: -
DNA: TGTGCCACCTCCCGGGAGGCCTACAATGAGCAGTTCTTC
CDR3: CATSREAYNEQFF

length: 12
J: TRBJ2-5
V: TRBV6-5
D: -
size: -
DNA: TGTGCCAGCAGTTACTCTCCGGGGGAGCAGTACTTC
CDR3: CASSYSPGEQYF

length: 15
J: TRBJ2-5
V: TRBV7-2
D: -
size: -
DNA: TGTGCCAGCAGTCCGCGTGGGGACACCCAAGAGACCCAGTACTTC
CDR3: CASSPRGDTQETQYF

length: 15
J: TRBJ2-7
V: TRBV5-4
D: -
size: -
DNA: TGTGCCAGCAGCTCGGCGCATGAGGCGGTCTACGAGCAGTACTTC
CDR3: CASSSAHEAVYEQYF

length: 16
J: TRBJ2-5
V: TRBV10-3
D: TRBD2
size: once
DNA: TGTGCCATCAGTGAGTCTACTAGCGGGAGGGGCGAGACCCAGTACTTC
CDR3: CAISESTSGRGETQYF

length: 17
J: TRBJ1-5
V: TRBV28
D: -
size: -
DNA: TGTGCCAGCAGAATAGGGGGGGGTAGAGGTGGCAATCAGCCCCAGCATTTT
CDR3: CASRIGGGRGGNQPQHF

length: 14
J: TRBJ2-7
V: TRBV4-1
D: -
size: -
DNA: TGCGCCAGCAGCCAAGTCAGGGGATCCTACGAGCAGTACTTC
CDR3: CASSQVRGSYEQYF

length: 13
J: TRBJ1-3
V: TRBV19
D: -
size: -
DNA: TGTGCCAGTAGTAGCAGGGTCGTCAACACCATATATTTT
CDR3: CASSSRVVNTIYF

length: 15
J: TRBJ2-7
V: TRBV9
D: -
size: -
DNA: TGTGCCAGCAGCGTAGGGGGTCAGGGTGCCCACGAGCAGTACTTC
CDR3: CASSVGGQGAHEQYF

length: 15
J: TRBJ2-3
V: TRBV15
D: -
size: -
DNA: TGTGCCACCAGCACTCGGGGTAGCTACACAGATACGCAGTATTTT
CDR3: CATSTRGSYTDTQYF

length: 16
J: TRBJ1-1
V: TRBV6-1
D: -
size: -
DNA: TGTGCCAGCAGTGAAGCTCGGACAAGGGATTTGACTGAAGCTTTCTTT
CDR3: CASSEARTRDLTEAFF

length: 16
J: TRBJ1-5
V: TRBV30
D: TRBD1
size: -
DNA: TGTGCCTGGAGTCTTCGGGACAGGGGGGGCCTTTGGCCCCAGCATTTT
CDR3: CAWSLRDRGGLWPQHF

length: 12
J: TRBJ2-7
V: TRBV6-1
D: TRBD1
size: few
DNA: TGTGCCACCTGGACAGGGGACTACGAGCAGTACTTC
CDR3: CATWTGDYEQYF

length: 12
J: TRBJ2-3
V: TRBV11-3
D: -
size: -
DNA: TGTGCCAGCAGCTCCGGCACAGATACGCAGTATTTT
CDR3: CASSSGTDTQYF

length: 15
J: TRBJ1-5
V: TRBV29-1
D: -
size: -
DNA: TGCAGCGTTGTTTATGCGGCAGGGCCTAATCAGCCCCAGCATTTT
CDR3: CSVVYAAGPNQPQHF

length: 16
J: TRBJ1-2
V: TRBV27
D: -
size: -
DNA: TGTGCCAGCAGTTCCTCCTGGGACACCGATAACTATGGCTACACCTTC
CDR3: CASSSSWDTDNYGYTF

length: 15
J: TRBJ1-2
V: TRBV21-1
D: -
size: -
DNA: TGTGCCAGCGAGTATACTCTGTATTATAACTATGGCTACACCTTC
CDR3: CASEYTLYYNYGYTF

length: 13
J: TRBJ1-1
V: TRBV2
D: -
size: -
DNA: TGTGCCAGCACCCGGACAAGGAACACTGAAGCTTTCTTT
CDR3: CASTRTRNTEAFF

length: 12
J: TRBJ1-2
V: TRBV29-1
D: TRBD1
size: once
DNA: TGCAGCGTTGGACAGGGCTGGCGTGGCTACACCTTC
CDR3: CSVGQGWRGYTF

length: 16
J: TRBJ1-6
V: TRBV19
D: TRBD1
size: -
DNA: TGTGCCAGTAACCCAACAGGGGACGCCACTAATTCACCCCTCCACTTT
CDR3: CASNPTGDATNSPLHF

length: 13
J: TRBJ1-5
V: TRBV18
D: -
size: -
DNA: TGTGCCAGCTCTCTACAGGTCGATCAGCCCCAGCATTTT
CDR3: CASSLQVDQPQHF

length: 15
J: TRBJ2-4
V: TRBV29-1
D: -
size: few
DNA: TGCAGCGTTGTCCAAGGGGCCCTAGCCAAAAACATTCAGTACTTC
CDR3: CSVVQGALAKNIQYF

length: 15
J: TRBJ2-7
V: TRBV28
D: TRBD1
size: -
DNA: TGTGCCAGCAGTTACAGGGGGACGACCACCTACGAGCAGTACTTC
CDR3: CASSYRGTTTYEQYF

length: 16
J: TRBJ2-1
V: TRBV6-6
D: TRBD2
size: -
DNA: TGTGCCAGCAGTTACGGGGAGCGGGGGGACTACAATGAGCAGTTCTTC
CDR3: CASSYGERGDYNEQFF

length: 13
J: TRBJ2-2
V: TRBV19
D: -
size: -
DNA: TGTGCCAGTAGTATAGCGGGGGCCGGGGAGCTGTTTTTT
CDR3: CASSIAGAGELFF

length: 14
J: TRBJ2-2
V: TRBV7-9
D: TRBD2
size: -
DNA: TGTGCCAGCACAGCGGGAGCGTTTACCGGGGAGCTGTTTTTT
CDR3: CASTAGAFTGELFF

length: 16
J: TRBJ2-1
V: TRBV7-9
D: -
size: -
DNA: TGTGCCAGCAGTTCAGTGGCTAGCGTTGATAACTATGAGCAGTTCTTC
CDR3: CASSSVASVDNYEQFF

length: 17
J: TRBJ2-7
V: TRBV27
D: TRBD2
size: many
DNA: TGTGCCAGCAGTTTATCACAGCGGGGGGCACGGGGCTACGAGCAGTACTTC
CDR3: CASSLSQRGARGYEQYF